This T cell receptor (beta chain) was retrieved from a study of regulatory T cells in long-lasting Graves disease. At the level of the study: Graves' patients who were just diagnosed had used antithyroid drugs for under 3 months.

In the case of this clonotype: What it binds is not known.

V was clipped by 7 bases and J by 5 bases, with 16 bases between them. From germline, CDR1 is SGHRS and CDR2 YFSETQ. There are 14 residues in the CDR3. The study's findings and limits: Persistent patients shared 2,741 public clonotypes among themselves. Newly diagnosed patients shared fewer, at about a thousand.

Time point meaning: newly diagnosed GD, antithyroid drugs for less than 3 months. Extracted PBMC RNA gave rise to the TCR library. iRepertoire HTBI primers and Arm-PCR of CDR3 regions built TCR beta libraries. TCRdb analysed the multiplex PCR reads with MiXCR anew, one entry per CDR3 protein. The table includes roughly 500,000 distinct CDR3 sequences, approximately 13% detected once. This same sample was also taken into another study, of T cells in Graves' hyperthyroidism and ophthalmopathy. As reported in that work: For Graves' hyperthyroidism to be stable, ophthalmopathy could not progress within 18 months. Researchers ran a first-round RT-PCR on the TCR CDR3 using the HTBI primer set.

The clonotype originates from a man aged 30 to 39 with Graves disease. The sequencing used peripheral blood mononuclear cells (PBMCs), collected at new diagnosis, from a patient treated with antithyroid drugs. J is TRBJ2-1 and V is TRBV5-1; either TRBD1 or TRBD2 may supply D (5 bases each). The CDR3 DNA is TGCGCCAGCGCCGAGATGGGACGGAACAATGAGCAGTTCTTC. Translating gives CASAEMGRNNEQFF.